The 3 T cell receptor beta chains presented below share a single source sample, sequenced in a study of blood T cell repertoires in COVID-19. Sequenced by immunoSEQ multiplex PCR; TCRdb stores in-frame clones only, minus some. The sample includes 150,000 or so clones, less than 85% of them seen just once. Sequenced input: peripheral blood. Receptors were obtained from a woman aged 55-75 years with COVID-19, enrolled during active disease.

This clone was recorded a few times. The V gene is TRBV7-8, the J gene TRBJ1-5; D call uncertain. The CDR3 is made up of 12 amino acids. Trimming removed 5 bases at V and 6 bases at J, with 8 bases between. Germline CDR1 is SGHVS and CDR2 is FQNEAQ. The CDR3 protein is CASSPSGQPQHF. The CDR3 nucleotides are TGTGCCAGCAGCCCCTCGGGTCAGCCCCAGCATTTT.

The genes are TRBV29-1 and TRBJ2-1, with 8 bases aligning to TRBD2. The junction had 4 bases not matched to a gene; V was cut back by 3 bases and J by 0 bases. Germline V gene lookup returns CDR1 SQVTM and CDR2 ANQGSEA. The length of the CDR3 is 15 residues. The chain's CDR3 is CSVDRAGGSYNEQFF. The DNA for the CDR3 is TGCAGCGTTGATAGGGCGGGAGGCTCCTACAATGAGCAGTTCTTC.

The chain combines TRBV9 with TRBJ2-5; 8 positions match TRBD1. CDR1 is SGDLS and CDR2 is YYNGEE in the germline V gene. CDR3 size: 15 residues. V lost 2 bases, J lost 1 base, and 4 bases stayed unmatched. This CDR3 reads CASSVTGTGQETQYF. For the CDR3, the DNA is TGTGCCAGCAGCGTCACGGGGACAGGCCAAGAGACCCAGTACTTC.